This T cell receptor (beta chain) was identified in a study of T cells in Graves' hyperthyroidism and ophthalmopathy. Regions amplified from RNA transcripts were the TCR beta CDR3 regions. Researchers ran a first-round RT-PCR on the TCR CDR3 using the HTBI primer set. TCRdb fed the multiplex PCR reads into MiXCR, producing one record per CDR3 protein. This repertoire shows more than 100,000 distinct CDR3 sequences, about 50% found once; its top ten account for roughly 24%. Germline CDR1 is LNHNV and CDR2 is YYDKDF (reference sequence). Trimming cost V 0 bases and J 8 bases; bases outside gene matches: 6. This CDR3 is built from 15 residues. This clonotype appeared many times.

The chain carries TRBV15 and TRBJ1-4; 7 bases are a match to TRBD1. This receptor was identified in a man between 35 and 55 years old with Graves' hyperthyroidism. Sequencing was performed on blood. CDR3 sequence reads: CATSRDGTAVEKLFF. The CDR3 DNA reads TGTGCCACCAGCAGAGATGGGACAGCCGTGGAAAAACTGTTTTTT.